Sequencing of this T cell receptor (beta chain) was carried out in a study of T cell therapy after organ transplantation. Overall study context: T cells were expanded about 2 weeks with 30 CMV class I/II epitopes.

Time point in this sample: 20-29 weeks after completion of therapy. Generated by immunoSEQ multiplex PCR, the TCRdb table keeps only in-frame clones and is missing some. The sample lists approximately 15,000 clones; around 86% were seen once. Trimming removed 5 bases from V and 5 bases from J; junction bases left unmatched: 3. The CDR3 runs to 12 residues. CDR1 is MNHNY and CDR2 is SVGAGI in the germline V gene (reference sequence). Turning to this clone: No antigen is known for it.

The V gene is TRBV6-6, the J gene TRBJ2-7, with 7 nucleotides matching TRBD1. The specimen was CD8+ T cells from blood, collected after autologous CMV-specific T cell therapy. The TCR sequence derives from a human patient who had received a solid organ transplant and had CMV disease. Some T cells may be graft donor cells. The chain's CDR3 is CASSVQGHEQYF. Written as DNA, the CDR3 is TGTGCCAGCAGTGTACAGGGGCACGAGCAGTACTTC.